This TCR beta chain was documented in a study of cytomegalovirus exposure and HLA in healthy donors. Comment on this clone: The antigen is not known.

The donors (healthy individuals) were bone marrow donors. General study results and limits: A missense variant in DCLRE1C was later tied to TCR beta V- and J-gene trimming.

PCR amplification relied on 60 Vbeta primers (plus 13 Jbeta primers). Only in-frame clones appear in the TCRdb table, and some are missing; sequencing was by immunoSEQ multiplex PCR. The sample has about 190,000 clones, 75% to 85% seen once. Trimming cost V 2 bases and J 6 bases; bases outside gene matches: 2. Germline V CDR1 and CDR2: SGHDT, YYEEEE. The CDR3 has 13 amino acids. Sequencing was performed on PBMCs. This TCR derives from a young woman in good health and CMV-seropositive. The chain recombines TRBV5-6 with TRBJ2-3, with 8 nucleotides matching TRBD2. The CDR3 loop reads CASSFRGGDTQYF. The CDR3 bases are TGTGCCAGCAGCTTTCGGGGGGGTGATACGCAGTATTTT.